In this sample, the clone carrying this T cell receptor (beta chain) turned up once. Its antigen is undetermined. V gave up 6 bases and J gave up 9 bases; unmatched junction bases: 9. Germline lookup yields CDR1 MDHEN and CDR2 SYDVKM. The CDR3 loop spans 13 amino acids. Clones were read by immunoSEQ multiplex PCR, and TCRdb kept only the in-frame ones, dropping some. The sample shows tens of thousands of clones, about nine tenths of them seen only once. This record belongs to a study of graft-versus-host responses after intestinal transplantation. At the level of the study: Transplant types were multivisceral, liver-intestinal, or isolated intestinal. Uniformly, recipients were administered anti-thymocyte globulin induction with subsequent tacrolimus and steroids for approximately three years. Regarding the study as a whole: GvH clones were found in recipient marrow; some appeared first in ileum or blood.

Here the sequenced sample was bone marrow, taken 700 to 850 days after intestinal transplantation. This chain links TRBV28 with TRBJ2-3, with 7 bases matching TRBD1. The clonotype was recovered from a human patient who received an intestinal transplant, so some T cells may come from the graft donor. The CDR3 protein is CASSEVTGETQYF. The CDR3 nucleotides read TGTGCCAGCAGCGAAGTTACAGGGGAGACGCAGTATTTT.